The 21 T cell receptor beta chains listed next were all sequenced from one sample in a study of cytomegalovirus exposure and HLA in healthy donors. The data were produced by immunoSEQ multiplex PCR, yet TCRdb's version contains in-frame clones alone and is incomplete. The data show around 93,000 clones, around 85% seen once. The source material was PBMCs. These receptors all stem from a man aged 18 to 30 in good health and CMV-seropositive.

This rearrangement joins TRBV18 to TRBJ2-7; maybe TRBD1 (5 bases). V gave up 3 bases and J gave up 2 bases, with 11 bases separating them. The germline CDR1 and CDR2 sequences are KGHSH and LQKENI. The CDR3 is made up of 14 amino acids. Here the CDR3 DNA reads TGTGCCAGCTCACCGGGGCAAGGACCCTACGAGCAGTACGTC. Its protein product is CASSPGQGPYEQYV.

The rearrangement joins TRBV6-1 to TRBJ2-3; TRBD2 aligns across 7 bases. The germline V gene has CDR1 MNHNS and CDR2 SASEGT. The CDR3 spans 16 residues. With V trimmed by 2 bases and J by 0 bases, 5 bases remained unmatched. CDR3 bases: TGTGCCAGCAGTGAATCTGTGGGAGGGAGCACAGATACGCAGTATTTT. The encoded protein is CASSESVGGSTDTQYF.

The count of this clone is one. The V call is TRBV19, the J call TRBJ2-1, with D hard to call. The CDR3 is made up of 13 amino acids. With 2 bases removed from V and 3 bases from J, the gap between germline ends came to 5 bases. Per the germline V gene, CDR1 is LNHDA and CDR2 is SQIVND (reference sequence). The CDR3 loop reads CASSINGYNEQFF. The CDR3 region has the DNA TGTGCCAGTAGTATAAACGGCTACAATGAGCAGTTCTTC.

The chain links TRBV2 to TRBJ2-5, with 13 bases fitting TRBD2. V was clipped by 4 bases and J by 5 bases; unmatched bases: 19. CDR3 size: 20 residues. The germline CDR1 and CDR2 sequences are SNHLY and FYNNEI. The CDR3 DNA reads as TGTGCCAGCAGTGGCCGACTAGCGGGAGGAAGTCTTGAGTCAGGGGAGACCCAGTACTTC. It yields the protein CASSGRLAGGSLESGETQYF.

The J gene is TRBJ2-3, the V gene TRBV27, with TRBD2 matching over 9 bases. Germline loops: CDR1 MNHEY, CDR2 SMNVEV (reference sequence). This CDR3 has 16 residues. V lost 6 bases and J lost 0; bases outside the gene matches: 7. CDR3 protein: CASSPRTSASTDTQYF. In DNA, the CDR3 is TGTGCCAGCAGCCCCCGGACTAGCGCTAGCACAGATACGCAGTATTTT.

The chain employs TRBV5-1 and TRBJ2-4; possible D gene TRBD2, 6 bases. CDR3 length equals 13 residues. CDR1 SGHRS and CDR2 YFSETQ come from the germline V gene. V was shortened by 1 base and J by 7 bases, with 9 bases between the two germline ends. CDR3 amino acids: CASSLLADNIQYF. In nucleotides, the CDR3 is TGCGCCAGCAGCTTGTTAGCGGATAACATTCAGTACTTC.

This chain uses TRBV2 with TRBJ1-2; D may be TRBD1 (6 bases). The length of the CDR3 is 11 residues. Trimming stripped 7 bases from V and 6 bases from J, with 9 bases between. The germline CDR1 and CDR2 sequences are SNHLY and FYNNEI. For the CDR3, the DNA is TGTGCCAGCACTCGGACAGATGGCTACACCTTC. This codes for CASTRTDGYTF.

The chain carries TRBV7-6 and TRBJ2-3; 7 bases map to TRBD2. The germline V gene has CDR1 SGHVS and CDR2 FNYEAQ. The CDR3 is 18 residues long. J was trimmed by 2 bases and V by 4 bases; bases with no gene match: 15. For the CDR3, the DNA is TGTGCCAGCAGCTACCGGGGGGTCCTAGCGGCCCTCACAGATACGCAGTATTTT. Translation: CASSYRGVLAALTDTQYF.

The chain links TRBV29-1 to TRBJ2-3, with a tentative D call TRBD2 (6 bases). V was cut by 3 bases and J by 2 bases, with 12 bases left in between. The CDR3 spans 14 residues. From germline, CDR1 is SQVTM and CDR2 ANQGSEA. The CDR3 nucleotides are TGCAGCGTTGACACGCGGGGCGACACAGATACGCAGTATTTT. This translates into CSVDTRGDTDTQYF.

This chain uses TRBV19 with TRBJ2-1; D might be TRBD1 (6 bases). Trimming shortened V by 3 bases and J by 1 base, and 10 bases separated the two germline ends. This CDR3 has 15 residues. Germline CDR1 is LNHDA and CDR2 is SQIVND (reference sequence). CDR3 in DNA: TGTGCCAGTAGTATCGCAGGGGTTTCCTACAATGAGCAGTTCTTC. It encodes CASSIAGVSYNEQFF.

This clone showed up just once. The rearrangement links TRBV6-4 to TRBJ2-3; TRBD2 matches at 10 bases. This CDR3 spans 14 amino acids. CDR1 and CDR2 from the germline V gene are MRHNA and SNTAGT. J was trimmed by 6 bases and V by 7 bases; bases with no gene match: 7. CDR3 region: CASKASGSADTQYF. The CDR3 coding sequence is TGTGCCAGCAAGGCTAGCGGGAGCGCGGATACGCAGTATTTT.

V and J are TRBV6-1 and TRBJ2-7; D gene uncertain. This CDR3 contains 13 residues. Trimming stripped 4 bases from V and 2 bases from J, with 9 bases between. The V gene's germline CDR1 is MNHNS and CDR2 SASEGT. CDR3: CASSATETYEQYV. As DNA, the CDR3 is TGTGCCAGCAGTGCCACAGAGACCTACGAGCAGTACGTC.

Here the CDR3 reads CASRSWSSYEQYF. The CDR3 bases are TGTGCCAGCCGGAGCTGGAGCTCCTACGAGCAGTACTTC. The chain carries TRBV27 and TRBJ2-7; the D is unclear. CDR1 is MNHEY and CDR2 is SMNVEV in the germline V gene (reference sequence). V shed 8 bases and J shed 0 bases, with 11 bases lying between them. This CDR3 comprises 13 residues.

The rearrangement uses TRBV6-5 and TRBJ1-1; 7 positions match TRBD1. Germline CDR1 MNHEY, CDR2 SVGAGI. V shed 7 bases and J 1 base; nucleotides not matched to a gene: 6. The CDR3 loop spans 14 amino acids. CDR3 residues: CASNLDRTNTEAFF. As DNA, the CDR3 is TGTGCCAGCAACCTGGACAGGACGAACACTGAAGCTTTCTTT.

The rearrangement links TRBV11-3 to TRBJ2-1, with D uncertain. CDR1 SGHNT and CDR2 YENEEA come from the germline V gene. The V end was cut by 5 bases, the J end by 7 bases, with 9 bases between. The CDR3 totals 12 residues. CDR3: CASSPDWNEQFF. CDR3 DNA sequence: TGTGCCAGCAGCCCAGACTGGAATGAGCAGTTCTTC. The complete variable domain, with remaining parts taken from reference TRBV11-3 and TRBJ2-1, reads EAGVVQSPRYKIIEKKQPVAFWCNPISGHNTLYWYLQNLGQGPELLIRYENEEAVDDSQLPKDRFSAERLKGVDSTLKIQPAELGDSAVYLCASSPDWNEQFFGPGTRLTVL.

The chain couples TRBV10-2 to TRBJ2-5; the D gene is possibly TRBD1 (6 bases). The V end lost 6 bases, the J end lost 3 bases, and 14 bases lay between the germline ends. The CDR3 covers 14 residues. CDR1 and CDR2 (germline): WSHSY, SAAADI. The chain's CDR3 is CASRGNRVEETQYF. DNA of the CDR3: TGCGCCAGCAGAGGGAACAGGGTTGAAGAGACCCAGTACTTC.

V and J are TRBV6-1 and TRBJ2-6; D gene uncertain. V was pared by 1 base and J by 2 bases, with 6 bases between. In germline, CDR1 is MNHNS, CDR2 SASEGT. The CDR3 runs 15 residues. Written as DNA, the CDR3 is TGTGCCAGCAGTGAAGGGGCTACTGGGGCCAACGTCCTGACTTTC. This gives the protein CASSEGATGANVLTF.

The chain couples TRBV14 to TRBJ2-3, with 12 nucleotides matching TRBD2. Losses at the gene ends were 3 bases for V and 3 bases for J; bases not matched to a gene: 4. This CDR3 has 16 residues. Germline V CDR1 and CDR2: SGHDN, FVKESK. The CDR3: CASSQTSGRATDTQYF. As DNA, the CDR3 is TGTGCCAGCAGCCAGACTAGCGGGAGAGCGACAGATACGCAGTATTTT.

This chain uses TRBV5-1 with TRBJ1-5, with D hard to call. Germline loops: CDR1 SGHRS, CDR2 YFSETQ. V lost 0 bases and J lost 4, with 5 bases in between. CDR3 size: 13 residues. The CDR3 loop is CASSLGLNQPQHF. The DNA of the CDR3 is TGCGCCAGCAGCTTGGGGCTGAATCAGCCCCAGCATTTT.

J is TRBJ2-2 and V is TRBV7-8; 7 bases agree with TRBD1. Germline trimming cut 2 bases from V and 3 bases from J; bases unmatched to any gene: 0. This CDR3 has 14 residues. Germline V gives CDR1 SGHVS, CDR2 FQNEAQ. The CDR3 reads CASSLQGDTGELFF. CDR3 coding DNA: TGTGCCAGCAGCTTACAGGGGGACACCGGGGAGCTGTTTTTT.

This clone was seen a handful of times. The gene calls are TRBV21-1 and TRBJ2-2; the D segment call TRBD1 is taken from the table without a DNA check. TRBV21-1 is an annotated pseudogene. The CDR3 spans 22 residues. The CDR3 region has the DNA TGTGCCAGCAGCAAAGTCCAAGGGAGAACAGGGGGCATTTCGGTGAGGACCGGGGAGCTGTTTTTT. It translates to CASSKVQGRTGGISVRTGELFF.